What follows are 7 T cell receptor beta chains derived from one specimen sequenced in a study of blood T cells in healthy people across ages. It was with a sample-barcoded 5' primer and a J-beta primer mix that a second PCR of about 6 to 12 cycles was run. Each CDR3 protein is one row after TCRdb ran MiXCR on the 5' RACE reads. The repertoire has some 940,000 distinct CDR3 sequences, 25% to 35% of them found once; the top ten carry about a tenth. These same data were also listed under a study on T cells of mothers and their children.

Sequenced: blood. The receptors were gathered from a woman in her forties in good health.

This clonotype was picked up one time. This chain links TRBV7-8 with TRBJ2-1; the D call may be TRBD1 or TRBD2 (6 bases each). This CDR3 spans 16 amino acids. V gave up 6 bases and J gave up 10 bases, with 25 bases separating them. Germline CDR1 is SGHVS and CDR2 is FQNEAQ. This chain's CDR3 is CASRAGASDLTTEQFF. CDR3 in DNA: TGTGCCAGCAGGGCAGGGGCTAGCGACCTAACTACCGAGCAGTTCTTC.

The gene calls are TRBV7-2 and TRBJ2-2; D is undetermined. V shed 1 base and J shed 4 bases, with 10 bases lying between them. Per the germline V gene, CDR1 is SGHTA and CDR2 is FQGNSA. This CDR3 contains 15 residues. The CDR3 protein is CASSLVGPFTGELFF. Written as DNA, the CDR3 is TGTGCCAGCAGCTTAGTTGGCCCGTTCACCGGGGAGCTGTTTTTT.

CDR3 nucleotides: TGTGCCAGCAGTGCCCTTCCGGGACAGGGTAACGGTGGCTACACCTTC. This sequence encodes CASSALPGQGNGGYTF. The chain links TRBV12-3 or TRBV12-4 to TRBJ1-2, with 9 bases identical to TRBD1. Trimming at V came to 5 bases and at J to 7 bases, leaving 14 bases not matched to a gene. The CDR3 loop spans 16 amino acids.

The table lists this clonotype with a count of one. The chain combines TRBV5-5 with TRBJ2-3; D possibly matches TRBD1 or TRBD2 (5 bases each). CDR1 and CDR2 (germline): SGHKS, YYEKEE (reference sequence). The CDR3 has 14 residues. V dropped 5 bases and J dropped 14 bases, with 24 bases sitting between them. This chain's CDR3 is CASRMPGHNEKLYF. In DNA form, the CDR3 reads TGTGCCAGCAGGATGCCGGGGCATAATGAAAAACTGTATTTT.

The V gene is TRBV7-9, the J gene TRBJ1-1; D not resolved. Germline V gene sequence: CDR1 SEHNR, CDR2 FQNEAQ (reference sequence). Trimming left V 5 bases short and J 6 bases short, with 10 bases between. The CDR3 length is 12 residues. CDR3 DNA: TGTGCCAGCAGCCATCGGGTGGCTGAAGCTTTCTTT. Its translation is CASSHRVAEAFF.

This CDR3 is CASSPTGGGGSPLHF. CDR3 bases: TGTGCCAGCAGCCCAACCGGGGGAGGCGGTTCACCCCTCCACTTT. The chain uses TRBV9 and TRBJ1-6, with TRBD1 as a possible D gene (5 bases). Germline loops: CDR1 SGDLS, CDR2 YYNGEE. V shed 4 bases and J shed 9 bases, with 17 bases lying between them. This CDR3 has 15 amino acids. Filled out from reference TRBV9 and TRBJ1-6, the complete variable domain reads DSGVTQTPKHLITATGQRVTLRCSPRSGDLSVYWYQQSLDQGLQFLIQYYNGEERAKGNILERFSAQQFPDLHSELNLSSLELGDSALYFCASSPTGGGGSPLHFGNGTRLTVT.

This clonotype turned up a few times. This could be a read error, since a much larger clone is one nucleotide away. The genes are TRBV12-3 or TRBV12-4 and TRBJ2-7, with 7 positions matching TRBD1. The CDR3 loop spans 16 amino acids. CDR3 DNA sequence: TGTGCCAGCAGTCGCACGGGACAGCCTAAATTTTACGGGCAGTACTTC. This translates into CASSRTGQPKFYGQYF.